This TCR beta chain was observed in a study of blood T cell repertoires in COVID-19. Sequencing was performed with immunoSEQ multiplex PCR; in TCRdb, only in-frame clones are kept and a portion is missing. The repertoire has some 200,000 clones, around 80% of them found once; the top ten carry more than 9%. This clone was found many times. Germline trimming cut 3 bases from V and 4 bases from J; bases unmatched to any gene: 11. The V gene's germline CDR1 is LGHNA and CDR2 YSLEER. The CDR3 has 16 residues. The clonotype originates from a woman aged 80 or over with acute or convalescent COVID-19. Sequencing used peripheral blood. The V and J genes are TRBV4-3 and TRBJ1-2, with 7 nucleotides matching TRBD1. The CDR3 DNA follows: TGCGCCAGCAGCCAGGATAGACAGGGCTTGGCCTATGGCTACACCTTC. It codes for CASSQDRQGLAYGYTF.